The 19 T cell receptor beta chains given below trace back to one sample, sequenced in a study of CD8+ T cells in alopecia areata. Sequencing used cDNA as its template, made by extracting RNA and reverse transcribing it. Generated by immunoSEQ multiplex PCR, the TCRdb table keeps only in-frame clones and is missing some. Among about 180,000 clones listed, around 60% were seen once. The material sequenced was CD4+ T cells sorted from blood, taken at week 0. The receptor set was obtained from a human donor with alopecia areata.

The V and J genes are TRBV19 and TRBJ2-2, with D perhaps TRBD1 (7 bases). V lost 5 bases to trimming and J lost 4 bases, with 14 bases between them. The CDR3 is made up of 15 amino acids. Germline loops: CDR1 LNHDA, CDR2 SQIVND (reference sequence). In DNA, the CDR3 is TGTGCCAGTAGTCAGGGGGGCCGCATCACCGGGGAGCTGTTTTTT. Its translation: CASSQGGRITGELFF.

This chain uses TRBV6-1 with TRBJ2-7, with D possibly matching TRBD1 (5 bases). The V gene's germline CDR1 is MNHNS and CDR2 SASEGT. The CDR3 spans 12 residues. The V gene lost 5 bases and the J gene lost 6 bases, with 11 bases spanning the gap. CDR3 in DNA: TGTGCCAGCAGTACCAGGGTAGCCGAGCAGTACTTC. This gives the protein CASSTRVAEQYF.

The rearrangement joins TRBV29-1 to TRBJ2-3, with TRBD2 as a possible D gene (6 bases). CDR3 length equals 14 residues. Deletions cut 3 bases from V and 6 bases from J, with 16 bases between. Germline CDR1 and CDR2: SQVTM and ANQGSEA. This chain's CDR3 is CSVDRSSRGDTQYF. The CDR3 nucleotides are TGCAGCGTTGATAGATCTAGCCGGGGGGATACGCAGTATTTT.

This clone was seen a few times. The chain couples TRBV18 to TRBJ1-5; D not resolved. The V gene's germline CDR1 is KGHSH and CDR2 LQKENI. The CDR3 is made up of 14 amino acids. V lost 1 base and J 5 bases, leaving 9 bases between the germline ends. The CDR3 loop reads CASSPRADDQPQHF. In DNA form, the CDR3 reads TGTGCCAGCTCACCACGGGCAGATGATCAGCCCCAGCATTTT.

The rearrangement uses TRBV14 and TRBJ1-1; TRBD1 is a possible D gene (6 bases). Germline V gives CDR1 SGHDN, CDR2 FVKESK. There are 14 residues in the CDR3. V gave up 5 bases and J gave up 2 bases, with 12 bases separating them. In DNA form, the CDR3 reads TGTGCCAGCAGCTTAAGGGGGGCAAACACTGAAGCTTTCTTT. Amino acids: CASSLRGANTEAFF.

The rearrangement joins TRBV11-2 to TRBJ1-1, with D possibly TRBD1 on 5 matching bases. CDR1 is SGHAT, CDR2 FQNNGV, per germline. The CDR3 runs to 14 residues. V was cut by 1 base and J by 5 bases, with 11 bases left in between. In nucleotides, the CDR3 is TGTGCCAGCAGCTTAGTGGGGAGGGGAACTGAAGCTTTCTTT. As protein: CASSLVGRGTEAFF.

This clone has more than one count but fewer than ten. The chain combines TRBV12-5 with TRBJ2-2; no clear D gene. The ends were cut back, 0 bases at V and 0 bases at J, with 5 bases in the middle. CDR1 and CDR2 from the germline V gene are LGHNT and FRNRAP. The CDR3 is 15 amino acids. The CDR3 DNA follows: TGTGCTAGTGGTTTGGTACTAACGAACACCGGGGAGCTGTTTTTT. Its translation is CASGLVLTNTGELFF.

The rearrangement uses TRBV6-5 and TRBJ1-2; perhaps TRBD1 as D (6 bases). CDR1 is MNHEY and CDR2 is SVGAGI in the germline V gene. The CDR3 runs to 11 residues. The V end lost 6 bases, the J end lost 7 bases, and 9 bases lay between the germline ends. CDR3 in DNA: TGTGCCAGCAGACAGGGTGGTGGCTACACCTTC. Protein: CASRQGGGYTF.

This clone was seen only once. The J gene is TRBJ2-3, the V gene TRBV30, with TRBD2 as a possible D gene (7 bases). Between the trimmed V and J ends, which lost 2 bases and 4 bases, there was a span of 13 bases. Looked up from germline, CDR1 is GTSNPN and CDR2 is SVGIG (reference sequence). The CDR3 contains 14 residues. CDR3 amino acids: CAWSIQGGADTQYF. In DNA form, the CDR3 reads TGTGCCTGGAGTATACAGGGAGGGGCAGATACGCAGTATTTT. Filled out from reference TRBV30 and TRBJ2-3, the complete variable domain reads SQTIHQWPATLVQPVGSPLSLECTVEGTSNPNLYWYRQAAGRGLQLLFYSVGIGQISSEVPQNLSASRPQDRQFILSSKKLLLSDSGFYLCAWSIQGGADTQYFGPGTRLTVL.

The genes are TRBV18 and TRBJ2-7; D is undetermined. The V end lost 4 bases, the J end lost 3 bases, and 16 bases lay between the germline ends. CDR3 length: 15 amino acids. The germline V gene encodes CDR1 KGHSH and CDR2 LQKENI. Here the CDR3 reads CASSQASGFLYEQYF. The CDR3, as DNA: TGTGCCAGCTCACAGGCCAGTGGGTTCCTCTACGAGCAGTACTTC.

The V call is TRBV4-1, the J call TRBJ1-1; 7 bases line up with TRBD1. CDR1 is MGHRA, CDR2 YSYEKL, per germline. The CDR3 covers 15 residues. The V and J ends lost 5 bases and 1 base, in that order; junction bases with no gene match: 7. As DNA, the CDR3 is TGCGCCAGCAGCTACCGACAGGGCAAGAACACTGAAGCTTTCTTT. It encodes CASSYRQGKNTEAFF.

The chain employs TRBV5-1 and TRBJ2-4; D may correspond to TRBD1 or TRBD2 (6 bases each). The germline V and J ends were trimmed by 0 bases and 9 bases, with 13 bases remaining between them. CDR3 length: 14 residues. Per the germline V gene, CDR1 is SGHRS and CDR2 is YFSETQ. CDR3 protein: CASSLAAEGGIQYF. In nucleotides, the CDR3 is TGCGCCAGCAGCTTGGCGGCGGAGGGGGGCATTCAGTACTTC.

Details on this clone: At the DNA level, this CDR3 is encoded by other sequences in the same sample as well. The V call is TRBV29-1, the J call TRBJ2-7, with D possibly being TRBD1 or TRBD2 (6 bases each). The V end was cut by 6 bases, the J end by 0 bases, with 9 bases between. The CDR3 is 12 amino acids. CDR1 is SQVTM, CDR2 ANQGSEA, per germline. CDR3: CSVRDTSYEQYF. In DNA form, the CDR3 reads TGCAGCGTGCGGGACACCTCCTACGAGCAGTACTTC.

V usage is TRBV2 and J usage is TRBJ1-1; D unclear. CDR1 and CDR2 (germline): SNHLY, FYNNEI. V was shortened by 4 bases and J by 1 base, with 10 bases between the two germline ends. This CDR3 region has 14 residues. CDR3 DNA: TGTGCCAGCAGTGCAGGAGGAGGGAACACTGAAGCTTTCTTT. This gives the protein CASSAGGGNTEAFF.

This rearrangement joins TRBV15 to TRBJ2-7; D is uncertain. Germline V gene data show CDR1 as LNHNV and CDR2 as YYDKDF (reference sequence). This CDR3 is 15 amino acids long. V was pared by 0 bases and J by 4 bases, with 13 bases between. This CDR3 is CATSRDLTTGYEQYF. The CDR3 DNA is TGTGCCACCAGCAGAGATCTTACAACCGGGTACGAGCAGTACTTC.

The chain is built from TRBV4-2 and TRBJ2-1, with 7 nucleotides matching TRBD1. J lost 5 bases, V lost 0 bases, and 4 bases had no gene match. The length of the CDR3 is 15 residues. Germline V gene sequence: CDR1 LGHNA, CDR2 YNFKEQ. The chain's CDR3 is CASSQDGTEHNEQFF. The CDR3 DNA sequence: TGTGCCAGCAGCCAAGATGGGACAGAGCACAATGAGCAGTTCTTC.

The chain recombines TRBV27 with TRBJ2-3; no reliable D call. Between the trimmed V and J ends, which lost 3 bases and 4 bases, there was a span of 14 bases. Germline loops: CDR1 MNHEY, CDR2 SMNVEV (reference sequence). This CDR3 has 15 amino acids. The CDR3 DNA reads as TGTGCCAGCAGTTTTGCCCTAGGTACAGCAGATACGCAGTATTTT. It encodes CASSFALGTADTQYF.

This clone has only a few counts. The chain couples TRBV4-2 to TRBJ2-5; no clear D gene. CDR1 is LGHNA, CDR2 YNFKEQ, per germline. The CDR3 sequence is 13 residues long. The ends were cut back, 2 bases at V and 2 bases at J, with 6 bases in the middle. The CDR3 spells CASSQHLQETQYF. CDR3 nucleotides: TGTGCCAGCAGCCAACACCTACAAGAGACCCAGTACTTC.

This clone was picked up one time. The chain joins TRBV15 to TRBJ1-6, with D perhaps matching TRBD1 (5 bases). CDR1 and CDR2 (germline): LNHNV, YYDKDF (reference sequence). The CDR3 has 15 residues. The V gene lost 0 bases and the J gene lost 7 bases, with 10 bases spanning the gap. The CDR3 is CATSRDPGRNSPLHF. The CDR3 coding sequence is TGTGCCACCAGCAGAGATCCAGGGAGAAATTCACCCCTCCACTTT.